This T cell receptor beta chain came from a study of blood T cell repertoires in COVID-19. Across the study: Italy, Spain and the United States were the sources of the convalescent and acute COVID-19 samples.

Per the original data handling: From reference gene primer amplification, estimates of nucleated cell counts were derived. Assay: immunoSEQ multiplex PCR; the TCRdb copy retains only in-frame clones and omits some. That table is the source of V, J and clone size, and D and trimming were worked out from the DNA. The sample has 60,000 to 80,000 clones, around nine tenths seen once. J was trimmed by 5 bases and V by 6 bases; bases with no gene match: 8. Germline V gene data show CDR1 as SQVTM and CDR2 as ANQGSEA. This CDR3 has 13 amino acids. This receptor was obtained from a human donor in a cohort sampled during active COVID-19. Sequencing used peripheral blood. The chain is built from TRBV29-1 and TRBJ1-1; 8 bases align to TRBD1. The DNA for the CDR3 is TGCAGCGTCGAGACAGGGGTCCGGACTGAAGCTTTCTTT. Residues: CSVETGVRTEAFF.